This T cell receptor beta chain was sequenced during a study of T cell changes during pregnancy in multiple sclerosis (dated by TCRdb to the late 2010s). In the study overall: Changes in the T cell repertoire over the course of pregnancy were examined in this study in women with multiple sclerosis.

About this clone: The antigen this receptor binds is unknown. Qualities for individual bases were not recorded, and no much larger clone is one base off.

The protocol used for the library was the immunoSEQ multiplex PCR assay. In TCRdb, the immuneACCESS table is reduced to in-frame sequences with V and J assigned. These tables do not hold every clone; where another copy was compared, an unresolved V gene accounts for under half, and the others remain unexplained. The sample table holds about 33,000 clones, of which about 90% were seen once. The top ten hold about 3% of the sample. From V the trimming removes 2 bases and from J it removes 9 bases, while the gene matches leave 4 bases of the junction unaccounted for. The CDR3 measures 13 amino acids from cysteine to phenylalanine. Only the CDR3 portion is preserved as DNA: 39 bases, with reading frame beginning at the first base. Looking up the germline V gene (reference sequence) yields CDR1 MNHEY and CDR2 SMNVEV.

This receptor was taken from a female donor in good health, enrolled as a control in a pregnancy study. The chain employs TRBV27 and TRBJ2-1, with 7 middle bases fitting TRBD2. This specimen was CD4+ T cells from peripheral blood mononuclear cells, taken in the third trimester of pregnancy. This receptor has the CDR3 CASSLLERGEQFF. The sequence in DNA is TGTGCCAGCAGTTTACTGGAGCGGGGTGAGCAGTTCTTC.